This T cell receptor beta chain was found in a study of technical replicates of blood from a few donors (dated by TCRdb to the late 2010s). Turning to this clone: Its antigen target is currently unknown. Nothing much larger sits one base from this clone, and base qualities are not available.

Libraries were made using the immunoSEQ multiplex PCR assay. This immuneACCESS table, as held by TCRdb, lists in-frame sequences with V and J called but not all clones. Of the missing ones, under half trace to an unresolved V gene in checked studies; the others have no known cause. The sample table holds roughly 93,000 clones, of which about 95% were seen once. The ten top clones hold over 0.25% of the sample. The clonotype originates from a human donor in good health. The sequenced material came from T cells isolated from PBMCs.

At the DNA level, the sequence is TGTGCCAGTAGTGCCAGGAGCGGCAGCTCCTACGAGCAGTACTTC. It translates as CASSARSGSSYEQYF. The sequence is built from TRBV19 and TRBJ2-7, and the D gene may be TRBD2, 5 bases matching. Trimming costs V 5 bases and J 0 bases, and their ends lie 14 bases apart. Reading the germline V gene (reference sequence) gives CDR1 LNHDA and CDR2 SQIVND. From the cysteine up to the phenylalanine, the CDR3 has a length of 15 residues. Only the CDR3 portion is preserved as DNA: 45 bases, with reading frame beginning at the first base.